The 5 T cell receptor beta chains below all came from one sample that was sequenced in a study of cytomegalovirus exposure and HLA in healthy donors. A multiplex PCR was run with 60 Vbeta primers and 13 Jbeta primers. Repertoires were generated with immunoSEQ multiplex PCR, while TCRdb's copy carries only in-frame clones and drops some. In the table there are fewer than 150,000 clones, 80% of which are singletons. Sequenced material: PBMCs. Every receptor here comes from a young man in good health and CMV-seronegative.

The sample holds one count of this clone. Written as DNA, the CDR3 is TGTGCCAGCGGAGTAGATTACGAGCAGTACTTC. It yields the protein CASGVDYEQYF. The rearrangement uses TRBV28 and TRBJ2-7; D ambiguous. This CDR3 region has 11 residues. V was shortened by 8 bases and J by 4 bases, with 9 bases between the two germline ends. Looked up from germline, CDR1 is MDHEN and CDR2 is SYDVKM.

The chain uses TRBV5-4 and TRBJ2-7, with TRBD1 as a possible D gene (5 bases). Germline values: CDR1 SGHNT, CDR2 YYREEE (reference sequence). CDR3 length equals 13 residues. Between the trimmed V and J ends, which lost 4 bases and 3 bases, there was a span of 11 bases. As DNA, the CDR3 is TGTGCCAGCAGCCCAATTGACAGCTACGAGCAGTACTTC. Amino acid sequence: CASSPIDSYEQYF.

This clone appeared once. V and J are TRBV4-2 and TRBJ2-7; D is unresolved. CDR3 length: 15 amino acids. Trimming pared 0 bases from V and 0 bases from J, leaving 9 bases between. CDR1 and CDR2 (germline): LGHNA, YNFKEQ. CDR3 loop: CASSQDPRSSYEQYF. The CDR3 DNA reads as TGTGCCAGCAGCCAAGATCCGAGGAGCTCCTACGAGCAGTACTTC.

The rearrangement uses TRBV28 and TRBJ1-6; D remains unclear. Per germline, CDR1 MDHEN and CDR2 SYDVKM. This CDR3 is built from 12 residues. The V and J ends lost 5 bases and 13 bases respectively, with 12 bases between them. CDR3 sequence: CASSIQPLPLHF. The DNA for the CDR3 is TGTGCCAGCAGTATACAGCCTCTCCCCCTCCACTTT.

The rearrangement uses TRBV2 and TRBJ1-2; no firm D call. V was clipped by 5 bases and J by 3 bases, with 7 bases between them. Germline V gives CDR1 SNHLY, CDR2 FYNNEI. CDR3 size: 12 residues. The CDR3 reads CASSTAYYGYTF. CDR3 nucleotide sequence: TGTGCCAGCAGTACAGCTTACTATGGCTACACCTTC. Full variable domain (missing parts from reference TRBV2 and TRBJ1-2): EPEVTQTPSHQVTQMGQEVILRCVPISNHLYFYWYRQILGQKVEFLVSFYNNEISEKSEIFDDQFSVERPDGSNFTLKIRSTKLEDSAMYFCASSTAYYGYTFGSGTRLTVV.